Described below is a single TCR beta chain sequence and its context. The assay was immunoSEQ multiplex PCR, and TCRdb's table has in-frame clones only and misses some. Of around 67,000 clones listed, 75% to 85% are singletons. The entry originates in a study of OX40 agonist ivuxolimab in advanced cancers. At the level of the study: Every 2 weeks, patients received ivuxolimab intravenously, dosed at 0.01 to 10 mg/kg.

V lost 3 bases to trimming and J lost 4 bases, with 9 bases between them. Germline CDR1 is KGHSH and CDR2 is LQKENI. The CDR3 loop spans 13 amino acids. The specimen comprised CD4+ or CD8+ T cells sorted from blood, sampled in a trial of the OX40 agonist ivuxolimab. This chain uses TRBV18 with TRBJ1-2; D call uncertain. The receptor was isolated from an adult with an advanced solid tumor such as melanoma, head and neck, liver or kidney cancer. DNA of the CDR3: TGTGCCAGCTCACCGGGCGGAACCTATGGCTACACCTTC. Encoded protein: CASSPGGTYGYTF. The entire variable domain, with the rest obtained from reference TRBV18 and TRBJ1-2, is as follows: NAGVMQNPRHLVRRRGQEARLRCSPMKGHSHVYWYRQLPEEGLKFMVYLQKENIIDESGMPKERFSAEFPKEGPSILRIQQVVRGDSAAYFCASSPGGTYGYTFGSGTRLTVV.